This entry lists 19 T cell receptor beta chains sequenced from one sample in a study of Graves' ophthalmopathy and Graves' hyperthyroidism. TCR beta CDR3 amplification used RNA transcripts. HTBI primers served in a first-round RT-PCR, which a second-round multiplex PCR followed. Via MiXCR, TCRdb re-called the multiplex PCR reads, giving one row per CDR3 protein. The data show hundreds of thousands of distinct CDR3 sequences, over 40% seen once. Sequenced: peripheral blood. These receptor sequences come from an adult man with Graves' ophthalmopathy.

V gene TRBV10-2 combines with J gene TRBJ1-6; D is unclear. Germline V lookup: CDR1 WSHSY, CDR2 SAAADI. The V and J ends lost 4 bases and 9 bases respectively, with 13 bases between them. The CDR3 totals 14 residues. CDR3: CASSGQGEISPLHF. CDR3 nucleotide sequence: TGCGCCAGCAGTGGTCAAGGCGAAATTTCACCCCTCCACTTT.

The CDR3 DNA follows: TGTGCCAGCAGCCAAGATGTAGGGGTGAACACTGAAGCTTTCTTT. It encodes CASSQDVGVNTEAFF. The rearrangement uses TRBV4-2 and TRBJ1-1; D might be TRBD1 (5 bases). The germline V gene has CDR1 LGHNA and CDR2 YNFKEQ. This CDR3 comprises 15 residues. V gave up 0 bases and J gave up 0 bases, with 8 bases separating them.

Many counts were recorded for this clonotype. The chain uses TRBV20-1 and TRBJ2-5; TRBD1 matches 7 bases. The ends lost 5 bases at V and 7 bases at J; junction bases unmatched: 13. The CDR3 runs 14 residues. The germline gives CDR1 DFQATT, CDR2 SNEGSKA (reference sequence). CDR3 nucleotide sequence: TGCAGTGCTGGATCACAGGGGCCGGCTGTGACCCAGTACTTC. This sequence encodes CSAGSQGPAVTQYF.

For this clonotype: This could be a read error, since a much larger clone is one nucleotide away. This chain links TRBV10-3 with TRBJ2-7; TRBD2 matches at 10 bases. From germline, CDR1 is ENHRY and CDR2 SYGVKD. The CDR3 runs 12 residues. The J segment lost 12 bases and the V segment lost 4 bases, leaving 6 bases of the junction unmatched. The CDR3 coding sequence is TGTGCCATCAGTGGGAGCGGGAGGGGCGGGTACTTC. Translation: CAISGSGRGGYF.

This clonotype was observed a few times. A much more abundant neighbour one base away suggests this may be a read error. The V gene is TRBV12-3 or TRBV12-4, the J gene TRBJ1-1, with a weak D call TRBD1 (6 bases). With 6 bases removed from V and 11 bases from J, the gap between germline ends came to 16 bases. The CDR3 sequence is 12 residues long. CDR3 region: CASSGRGFVAFF. DNA for the CDR3: TGTGCCAGCAGCGGGAGGGGGTTCGTGGCTTTCTTT.

This clonotype was observed many times. V and J are TRBV20-1 and TRBJ2-5; 7 bases are shared with TRBD1. Germline CDR1 is DFQATT and CDR2 is SNEGSKA (reference sequence). The length of the CDR3 is 14 residues. The ends lost 1 base at V and 5 bases at J; junction bases unmatched: 7. This chain's CDR3 is CSARAQGGGETQYF. The CDR3 DNA is TGCAGTGCTAGAGCCCAAGGGGGCGGTGAGACCCAGTACTTC.

On this clonotype: The junction departs from germline at one end; a sequencing error may be responsible. This chain links TRBV7-8 with TRBJ2-7; the match to TRBD2 covers 9 bases. Germline V gene data show CDR1 as SGHVS and CDR2 as FQNEAQ. The CDR3 sequence is 16 residues long. The CDR3 DNA reads TGTGCCGGCAGCCCCCCGGGTAGCGGGAGCGCCTACGAGCAGTACTTC. It encodes CAGSPPGSGSAYEQYF.

Note on this clonotype: The junction shows a germline mismatch at one end, possibly a read error. V usage is TRBV10-3 and J usage is TRBJ2-7; a weak D match, TRBD2 (6 bases). CDR3 size: 17 residues. In germline, CDR1 is ENHRY, CDR2 SYGVKD. CDR3 in DNA: TGTGCCAGCAGTTACTCGACGGGGTGGAGGGGCTTCTACGGGCAGTACTTC. Translating gives CASSYSTGWRGFYGQYF.

The chain joins TRBV5-1 to TRBJ1-6, with 9 bases fitting TRBD1. V dropped 4 bases and J dropped 8; count of bases not matched to a gene: 7. The CDR3 sequence is 15 residues long. The V gene's germline CDR1 is SGHRS and CDR2 YFSETQ. In DNA, the CDR3 is TGCGCCAGCAGCCCGAGGGGACAGGGCTATTCACCCCTCCACTTT. Protein: CASSPRGQGYSPLHF.

In this sample, this clonotype turned up many times. The gene calls are TRBV4-3 and TRBJ1-4; D gene uncertain. V was shortened by 0 bases and J by 10 bases, with 9 bases between the two germline ends. This CDR3 region has 13 residues. Germline loops: CDR1 LGHNA, CDR2 YSLEER. The CDR3 sequence is CASSQDKGAKLFF. CDR3 DNA sequence: TGCGCCAGCAGCCAAGATAAGGGAGCAAAACTGTTTTTT.

Worth noting for this clonotype: A single base separates this from a much larger clone, so it may be a read error. The gene calls are TRBV11-1 and TRBJ1-4, with 11 bases identical to TRBD1. The CDR3 contains 14 residues. Germline loops: CDR1 SGHAT, CDR2 FQDESV (reference sequence). With 4 bases clipped from V and 11 bases from J, the junction kept 6 bases outside the gene matches. CDR3 protein: CASSWGTGGGKLFF. CDR3 bases: TGTGCCAGCAGCTGGGGGACAGGGGGTGGGAAACTGTTTTTT. The full variable domain, completed using reference TRBV11-1 and TRBJ1-4, is EAEVAQSPRYKITEKSQAVAFWCDPISGHATLYWYRQILGQGPELLVQFQDESVVDDSQLPKDRFSAERLKGVDSTLKIQPAELGDSAMYLCASSWGTGGGKLFFGSGTQLSVL.

Notes on this clonotype: A read error may be the cause here, since a much bigger clone is one base away. The V call is TRBV5-4, the J call TRBJ1-1; TRBD1 matches 11 bases. The CDR3 contains 14 residues. Trimming at V came to 3 bases and at J to 4 bases, leaving 2 bases not matched to a gene. Germline CDR1 is SGHNT and CDR2 is YYREEE (reference sequence). The CDR3 sequence: CASSSDRGRTEAFF. The DNA of the CDR3 is TGTGCCAGCAGCTCGGACAGGGGGCGCACTGAAGCTTTCTTT.

This clonotype was seen just once. One end of the junction fails to match germline, which may point to a read error. This chain connects TRBV11-1 to TRBJ1-2, with 7 bases aligning to TRBD1. The CDR3 runs to 14 residues. CDR1 and CDR2 from the germline V gene are SGHAT and FQDESV (reference sequence). The CDR3 region has the DNA TGCGCCAGCAGCCAGCCAGGGGGAAGCTATGGCTACACCTTC. It translates to CASSQPGGSYGYTF.

The rearrangement links TRBV7-9 to TRBJ1-5, with D possibly TRBD1 on 5 matching bases. Germline V CDR1 and CDR2: SEHNR, FQNEAQ (reference sequence). The CDR3 totals 13 residues. V lost 4 bases and J lost 11, with 15 bases in between. CDR3 in DNA: TGTGCCAGCAGCTCCAGGGTCCAAGAGACCCAGCATTTT. It translates to CASSSRVQETQHF.

This clonotype was detected a few times. The J gene is TRBJ2-7, the V gene TRBV20-1; TRBD1 aligns across 8 bases. J lost 2 bases, V lost 0 bases, and 6 bases had no gene match. Germline V gene sequence: CDR1 DFQATT, CDR2 SNEGSKA (reference sequence). The CDR3 runs 15 residues. Written as DNA, the CDR3 is TGCAGTGCTAGAGATCCAGGGACAGGAGCCTACGAGCAGTACTTC. Its protein is CSARDPGTGAYEQYF.

This clonotype has a count of ten or more. The chain combines TRBV25-1 with TRBJ1-6; D remains ambiguous. This CDR3 spans 13 amino acids. Between the trimmed V and J ends, which lost 1 base and 9 bases, there was a span of 7 bases. Germline V lookup: CDR1 MGHDK, CDR2 SYGVNS. The CDR3, as DNA: TGTGCCAGCAGTGAATTGGGTGGTTCACCCCTCCACTTT. The encoded protein is CASSELGGSPLHF.

With regard to this clonotype: A much larger clone lies one base from this, so it may be a read error. The chain has TRBV10-3 and TRBJ1-1; maybe TRBD1 (5 bases). The CDR3 consists of 15 residues. V was clipped by 10 bases and J by 5 bases, with 23 bases between them. Germline V gene sequence: CDR1 ENHRY, CDR2 SYGVKD. The CDR3 coding sequence is TGTGCCACCAGGACAAGGGATCGCGAGGTTACTGAAGCTTTCTTT. It codes for CATRTRDREVTEAFF.

The gene calls are TRBV2 and TRBJ2-4; 7 nucleotides line up with TRBD2. V lost 8 bases, J lost 9 bases, and 4 bases stayed unmatched. Per germline, CDR1 SNHLY and CDR2 FYNNEI. CDR3 size: 11 residues. The chain's CDR3 is CASEGRGIQYF. DNA of the CDR3: TGTGCCAGCGAGGGGAGGGGCATTCAGTACTTC.

This clonotype appeared many times. V usage is TRBV29-1 and J usage is TRBJ1-1; D gene uncertain. The germline V and J ends were trimmed by 8 bases and 8 bases, with 12 bases remaining between them. This CDR3 spans 10 amino acids. From germline, CDR1 is SQVTM and CDR2 ANQGSEA. CDR3 region: CSTKEVEAFF. The CDR3 region has the DNA TGCAGCACCAAGGAGGTGGAAGCTTTCTTT.